These 9 T cell receptor beta chains originate from one sample sequenced in a study of technical replicates of blood from a few donors. Repertoires were generated with immunoSEQ multiplex PCR, while TCRdb's copy carries only in-frame clones and drops some. The sample has 40,000 to 60,000 clones; 92% are singletons. The sequenced sample consisted of PBMCs. The receptors were sampled from a human donor in good health. Some clones in this sample may be carry-over from other donors' samples.

The rearrangement joins TRBV7-2 to TRBJ1-2; D is undetermined. The germline CDR1 and CDR2 sequences are SGHTA and FQGNSA. The length of the CDR3 is 15 residues. V was pared by 7 bases and J by 0 bases, with 15 bases between. Here the CDR3 reads CASIQQTGANYGYTF. CDR3 bases: TGTGCCAGCATCCAACAGACGGGAGCTAACTATGGCTACACCTTC.

There are a few counts of this clone. This sequence joins TRBV5-5 and TRBJ1-2; 9 bases are shared with TRBD1. CDR1 SGHKS and CDR2 YYEKEE come from the germline V gene (reference sequence). The V segment lost 4 bases and the J segment 2 bases; nucleotides outside the gene matches: 6. The CDR3 is 15 residues long. The CDR3 DNA sequence: TGTGCCAGCAGCCTGAACAGGGGGCTAAACTATGGCTACACCTTC. It yields the protein CASSLNRGLNYGYTF.

This chain uses TRBV19 with TRBJ1-3; D is ambiguous. The ends were cut back, 10 bases at V and 2 bases at J, with 12 bases in the middle. Germline CDR1 and CDR2: LNHDA and SQIVND (reference sequence). The CDR3 loop spans 13 amino acids. The DNA for the CDR3 is TGTGCCACTTCGCCCGTAGCTGGAAACACCATATATTTT. This sequence encodes CATSPVAGNTIYF.

There are a few counts of this clone. This chain connects TRBV7-3 to TRBJ2-7, with 7 bases that match TRBD1. The CDR3 contains 12 residues. The germline V gene encodes CDR1 SGHTA and CDR2 FQGTGA. The J segment lost 5 bases and the V segment lost 5 bases, leaving 3 bases of the junction unmatched. The CDR3 DNA sequence: TGTGCCAGCAGCCACAGGGGAGACGAGCAGTACTTC. This translates into CASSHRGDEQYF.

The chain couples TRBV5-1 to TRBJ2-7, with 9 bases identical to TRBD2. The CDR3 totals 14 residues. Germline values: CDR1 SGHRS, CDR2 YFSETQ. V lost 2 bases to trimming and J lost 2 bases; unmatched junction nucleotides: 2. CDR3 in amino acids: CASSFSGSAYEQYF. Here the CDR3 DNA reads TGCGCCAGCAGCTTTAGCGGGAGTGCCTACGAGCAGTACTTC.

The V call is TRBV5-4, the J call TRBJ2-1, with a tentative D call TRBD1 (6 bases). Germline-derived CDR1 and CDR2 are SGHNT and YYREEE (reference sequence). The length of the CDR3 is 15 residues. With 3 bases removed from V and 12 bases from J, the gap between germline ends came to 22 bases. CDR3 DNA sequence: TGTGCCAGCAGCTGGGAAACCGGGACCGCCAGGGGGCAGTTCTTC. Its translation is CASSWETGTARGQFF.

This chain's CDR3 is CASSPDRGHGYTF. The CDR3 region has the DNA TGTGCCAGCAGCCCGGACAGGGGGCATGGCTACACCTTC. The chain links TRBV7-8 to TRBJ1-2; 11 bases fit TRBD1. The germline V gene encodes CDR1 SGHVS and CDR2 FQNEAQ. The V and J ends lost 5 bases and 6 bases, in that order; junction bases with no gene match: 2. The CDR3 runs to 13 residues.

The chain uses TRBV30 and TRBJ2-1, with a tentative D call TRBD1 (6 bases). Germline CDR1 GTSNPN, CDR2 SVGIG (reference sequence). The CDR3 is made up of 13 amino acids. Trimming pared 3 bases from V and 7 bases from J, leaving 13 bases between. The CDR3 DNA is TGTGCCTGGAGGACAGGAGAAAGGAATGAGCAGTTCTTC. This encodes CAWRTGERNEQFF. Full variable domain (outside the CDR3, taken from reference TRBV30 and TRBJ2-1): SQTIHQWPATLVQPVGSPLSLECTVEGTSNPNLYWYRQAAGRGLQLLFYSVGIGQISSEVPQNLSASRPQDRQFILSSKKLLLSDSGFYLCAWRTGERNEQFFGPGTRLTVL.

This sequence joins TRBV4-3 and TRBJ1-3; D is uncertain. The CDR3 runs to 17 residues. Germline V CDR1 and CDR2: LGHNA, YSLEER. V dropped 3 bases and J dropped 4 bases, with 19 bases sitting between them. CDR3 nucleotides: TGCGCCAGCAGCCAGGCTCCCCGGGATAACAAGGGAAACACCATATATTTT. As protein: CASSQAPRDNKGNTIYF.